The 13 T cell receptor beta chains given below trace back to one sample, sequenced in a study of radiation and T cells in renal cell carcinoma. This sample's time point: blood 4 weeks post-SBRT, at nephrectomy. Treatment indicated: 15 Gy SBRT to primary tumor, nephrectomy 4 weeks later. TCRdb's table, derived via immunoSEQ multiplex PCR, lists solely in-frame clones and lacks some. The sample holds approximately 150,000 clones, 75% to 90% seen once. The material sequenced was blood, taken from a patient whose treatment included radiotherapy and nephrectomy. These receptors all come from a woman in her fifties or sixties with renal cell carcinoma.

The chain carries TRBV25-1 and TRBJ2-1; D perhaps matches TRBD2 (7 bases). Germline V lookup: CDR1 MGHDK, CDR2 SYGVNS. The CDR3 is made up of 16 amino acids. Trimming left V 2 bases short and J 4 bases short, with 15 bases between. The CDR3 reads CASSEVRRGRYNEQFF. The CDR3 DNA follows: TGTGCCAGCAGTGAAGTTAGGCGGGGGCGGTACAATGAGCAGTTCTTC.

The chain is built from TRBV6-5 and TRBJ2-7, with D perhaps given as TRBD1 or TRBD2 (5 bases each). Germline-derived CDR1 and CDR2 are MNHEY and SVGAGI. This CDR3 has 16 residues. V shed 0 bases and J shed 0 bases, with 12 bases lying between them. This chain's CDR3 is CASSYSRGESSYEQYF. The CDR3 region has the DNA TGTGCCAGCAGTTACTCGAGGGGAGAATCCTCCTACGAGCAGTACTTC.

This clone came up once. In nucleotides, the CDR3 is TGTGCCAGCAGTCCCCACCGCTCCTACGAGCAGTACTTC. As protein: CASSPHRSYEQYF. The rearrangement links TRBV27 to TRBJ2-7; no definite D call. The CDR3 runs 13 residues. Trimming left V 5 bases short and J 0 bases short, with 8 bases between. The V gene's germline CDR1 is MNHEY and CDR2 SMNVEV (reference sequence).

V and J are TRBV6-6 and TRBJ2-3; the match to TRBD2 covers 10 bases. V was pared by 5 bases and J by 7 bases, with 6 bases of the junction left unmatched. This CDR3 spans 14 amino acids. Germline V gives CDR1 MNHNY, CDR2 SVGAGI (reference sequence). The CDR3 loop is CASSKREGRNTQYF. The DNA of the CDR3 is TGTGCCAGCAGTAAGCGGGAGGGCCGAAATACGCAGTATTTT.

Only one count was recorded for this clone. The V and J genes are TRBV27 and TRBJ2-4; D possibly corresponds to TRBD2 (6 bases). The CDR3 has 14 residues. V was pared by 5 bases and J by 3 bases, with 11 bases between. The germline V gene has CDR1 MNHEY and CDR2 SMNVEV (reference sequence). The CDR3 sequence: CASSDGGIKNIQYF. The CDR3 bases are TGTGCCAGCAGTGACGGGGGAATCAAAAACATTCAGTACTTC.

The V gene is TRBV5-4, the J gene TRBJ2-1; 9 bases align to TRBD2. Germline V gene sequence: CDR1 SGHNT, CDR2 YYREEE (reference sequence). J was trimmed by 0 bases and V by 6 bases; bases with no gene match: 4. The CDR3 contains 15 residues. The CDR3 coding sequence is TGTGCCAGCATGGGGACTAGCCGCTCCTACAATGAGCAGTTCTTC. Encoded protein: CASMGTSRSYNEQFF.

The gene calls are TRBV9 and TRBJ1-2; D gene uncertain. CDR3 size: 14 residues. Germline V gene lookup returns CDR1 SGDLS and CDR2 YYNGEE. V was shortened by 0 bases and J by 2 bases, with 8 bases between the two germline ends. The CDR3 loop reads CASSVDPGNYGYTF. CDR3 coding DNA: TGTGCCAGCAGCGTAGACCCGGGGAACTATGGCTACACCTTC.

This chain uses TRBV2 with TRBJ2-2; 8 bases match TRBD2. CDR3 length: 15 amino acids. Trimming removed 7 bases from V and 3 bases from J; junction bases left unmatched: 7. CDR1 and CDR2 from the germline V gene are SNHLY and FYNNEI. The CDR3 DNA follows: TGTGCCAGCACTGATAGCGGGACCTACACCGGGGAGCTGTTTTTT. Translated: CASTDSGTYTGELFF.

The V and J genes are TRBV25-1 and TRBJ2-7; 8 bases fit TRBD1. CDR1 is MGHDK and CDR2 is SYGVNS in the germline V gene. The V and J ends lost 0 bases and 6 bases, in that order; junction bases with no gene match: 4. The CDR3 runs to 14 residues. The CDR3 DNA reads TGTGCCAGCAGTGAATACAGGGGGCTCGGCGAGCAGTACTTC. Translation gives CASSEYRGLGEQYF.

Here the CDR3 reads CASSTGQDYQETQYF. Here the CDR3 DNA reads TGCGCCAGCAGCACAGGACAGGACTACCAAGAGACCCAGTACTTC. The gene calls are TRBV5-1 and TRBJ2-5, with 7 bases lining up with TRBD1. Trimming at V came to 4 bases and at J to 0 bases, leaving 6 bases not matched to a gene. The CDR3 contains 15 residues. Germline V gene sequence: CDR1 SGHRS, CDR2 YFSETQ. The full variable domain, in which reference TRBV5-1 and TRBJ2-5 provide the parts outside the CDR3, is KAGVTQTPRYLIKTRGQQVTLSCSPISGHRSVSWYQQTPGQGLQFLFEYFSETQRNKGNFPGRFSGRQFSNSRSEMNVSTLELGDSALYLCASSTGQDYQETQYFGPGTRLLVL.

J is TRBJ1-2 and V is TRBV6-5, with D unclear. The ends were cut back, 5 bases at V and 7 bases at J, with 11 bases in the middle. The length of the CDR3 is 12 residues. In germline, CDR1 is MNHEY, CDR2 SVGAGI. As DNA, the CDR3 is TGTGCCAGCAGTCCCCGGTCGAGTGGCTACACCTTC. It translates to CASSPRSSGYTF.

This clone was detected once. The chain couples TRBV11-3 to TRBJ2-7; 7 bases agree with TRBD1. Germline loops: CDR1 SGHNT, CDR2 YENEEA. The CDR3 contains 13 residues. J was trimmed by 6 bases and V by 6 bases; bases with no gene match: 8. The CDR3 loop is CASSYDRVAEQYF. The CDR3 coding sequence is TGTGCCAGCAGTTACGACAGGGTGGCCGAGCAGTACTTC.

V gene TRBV27 combines with J gene TRBJ1-1, with 7 bases identical to TRBD1. The CDR3 loop spans 17 amino acids. Per germline, CDR1 MNHEY and CDR2 SMNVEV (reference sequence). V dropped 6 bases and J dropped 8; count of bases not matched to a gene: 21. The DNA of the CDR3 is TGTGCCAGCAGCCGAGGACAGGTCGCGAATTTACGCGGCGAAGCTTTCTTT. Translating it yields CASSRGQVANLRGEAFF.